This T cell receptor (beta chain) was retrieved from a study of OX40 agonist ivuxolimab in advanced cancers. Clones were read by immunoSEQ multiplex PCR, and TCRdb kept only the in-frame ones, dropping some. Found here are more than 65,000 clones, 75% to 90% of them singletons; the top ten hold approximately 0.4%. The CDR3 covers 14 residues. Trimming took 1 base from V and 1 from J, leaving 6 bases between them. In germline, CDR1 is SEHNR, CDR2 FQNEAQ (reference sequence). The source is an adult with an advanced solid tumor such as melanoma, head and neck, liver or kidney cancer. Specimen: CD4+ or CD8+ T cells sorted from blood, collected in a trial of the OX40 agonist ivuxolimab. The rearrangement links TRBV7-9 to TRBJ2-3; D is uncertain. CDR3 sequence (DNA): TGTGCCAGCAGCTTAGAGGTGGGCACAGATACGCAGTATTTT. It codes for CASSLEVGTDTQYF.